These T cell receptor beta chains were read from a single sample in a study of blood T cell repertoires in COVID-19. TCRdb's copy holds only in-frame clones and misses some; the assay was immunoSEQ multiplex PCR. Of about 270,000 clones listed, about 89% were seen once; the top ten hold just under 9%. The source material was peripheral blood. The receptors derive from a man aged 40-49 years with active or convalescent COVID-19. Each CDR3 is given with its conserved first and last residue. D genes are given only for firm matches. Clone size is given for some rows only: seen once, a few or many times, or a class if the clone is expanded.

J gene | clone size | D gene | V gene | CDR3 DNA | CDR3 protein
TRBJ2-7 | NA | TRBD1 | TRBV6-6 | TGTGCCAGCAGTGTAGGGACAGGGTGGGTTTACGAGCAGTACTTC | CASSVGTGWVYEQYF
TRBJ2-5 | once | NA | TRBV13 | TGTGCCAGCAGCTTAGGCCGAGGTCTAGCACTCCAAGAGACCCAGTACTTC | CASSLGRGLALQETQYF
TRBJ2-2 | NA | NA | TRBV9 | TGTGCCAGCAGCGCCTCGACCGGGGAGCTGTTTTTT | CASSASTGELFF
TRBJ2-7 | NA | TRBD1 | TRBV2 | TGTGCCAGCAGACCCCCGGGACAGGGGGTTTTCTACGAGCAGTACTTC | CASRPPGQGVFYEQYF
TRBJ2-3 | NA | NA | TRBV19 | TGTGCCAGTCGCCAGTTTAGCACAGATACGCAGTATTTT | CASRQFSTDTQYF
TRBJ2-5 | NA | NA | TRBV7-9 | TGTGCCAGCAGCTTAGAATTGGGGCTCCAAGAGACCCAGTACTTC | CASSLELGLQETQYF
TRBJ1-1 | NA | NA | TRBV5-4 | TGTGCCAGCAGCTTACCTGTCGGAGCCGGGACTGAAGCTTTCTTT | CASSLPVGAGTEAFF
TRBJ1-6 | NA | NA | TRBV6-5 | TGTGCCAGCAGTCCAACTGGGGGGAATGATTCACCCCTCCACTTT | CASSPTGGNDSPLHF
TRBJ2-7 | NA | NA | TRBV5-6 | TGTGCCAGCAGTATCTTGGGGGGGCTCGAGCAGTACTTC | CASSILGGLEQYF
TRBJ1-1 | NA | NA | TRBV18 | TGTGCCAGCTCCCTAGAGAGGAACACTGAAGCTTTCTTT | CASSLERNTEAFF
TRBJ1-6 | NA | TRBD1 | TRBV6-6 | TGTGCCAGCAGTCTTTCCGGATACAGGGGGAGCTCCTATAATTCACCCCTCCACTTT | CASSLSGYRGSSYNSPLHF
TRBJ2-1 | NA | TRBD2 | TRBV12-3/TRBV12-4 | TGTGCCAGCAGCGGACTAGGCGGTGAGCAGTTCTTC | CASSGLGGEQFF
TRBJ2-3 | once | NA | TRBV13 | TGTGCCAGCAGCCCTGTCGGGACATACTCACGGGATACGCAGTATTTT | CASSPVGTYSRDTQYF
TRBJ1-4 | few | TRBD1 | TRBV5-1 | TGCGCCAGCAGCCCCCAACCGGGACAGGTTACCGAAAAACTGTTTTTT | CASSPQPGQVTEKLFF
TRBJ2-7 | NA | TRBD1 | TRBV12-5 | TGTGCTAGTGGTTTGGTAATAGACAGGGTATTAGCCTACGAGCAGTACTTC | CASGLVIDRVLAYEQYF
TRBJ1-3 | few | NA | TRBV30 | TGTGCCTGGAGTGCCCCCTTCGTCGGAGATGGAAACACCATATATTTT | CAWSAPFVGDGNTIYF
TRBJ1-2 | NA | TRBD1 | TRBV6-5 | TGTGCCACCCGACAGGGCGATGGCTACACCTTC | CATRQGDGYTF
TRBJ1-5 | once | NA | TRBV4-1 | TGCGCCAGCAGCCAAGGGTGGGGGGATCAGCCCCAGCATTTT | CASSQGWGDQPQHF
TRBJ1-4 | NA | TRBD1 | TRBV28 | TGTGCCAGCAGCCCCGGGGACAGGTCTAATGAAAAACTGTTTTTT | CASSPGDRSNEKLFF
TRBJ1-1 | once | TRBD1 | TRBV10-3 | TGTGCCAGTAGACAGGGGCTGGTGAACACTGAAGCTTTCTTT | CASRQGLVNTEAFF
TRBJ1-5 | NA | NA | TRBV24-1 | TGTGCCACCAGTTCAGGGCCCAGGCCCCAGCATTTT | CATSSGPRPQHF
TRBJ1-1 | NA | NA | TRBV19 | TGTGCCAGTTGGGGGGGTGAAGCTTTCTTT | CASWGGEAFF
TRBJ2-1 | NA | NA | TRBV7-2 | TGTGCCAGCAGCTTAGCGGGAGGGGGTAACAATGAGCAGTTCTTC | CASSLAGGGNNEQFF
TRBJ1-5 | NA | NA | TRBV9 | TGTGCCAGCAGCGAGATGGGAGGGCTCAATCAGCCCCAGCATTTT | CASSEMGGLNQPQHF
TRBJ1-2 | NA | TRBD1 | TRBV3-1/TRBV3-2 | TGTGCCAGCAGCCAAGGGAGTACAGGGGGCAGGTATGGCTACACCTTC | CASSQGSTGGRYGYTF
TRBJ1-5 | once | NA | TRBV27 | TGTGCCACCCGTGCAGGGTATAGCAATCAGCCCCAGCATTTT | CATRAGYSNQPQHF
TRBJ2-7 | NA | TRBD2 | TRBV27 | TGTGCCAGCAGTTCCGGACTAGTCGCCGAGCAGTACTTC | CASSSGLVAEQYF
TRBJ2-3 | NA | TRBD2 | TRBV11-3 | TGTGCCAGCAGCTCGGGACTAGCGGGGTCCACAGATACGCAGTATTTT | CASSSGLAGSTDTQYF
TRBJ1-1 | NA | NA | TRBV5-1 | TGCGCCAGCAGCCTATACCCTCGAGATGCGAACACTGAAGCTTTCTTT | CASSLYPRDANTEAFF
TRBJ2-2 | NA | TRBD1 | TRBV29-1 | TGCAGCGGAGGGACAGTCCGGCCCGGGGAGCTGTTTTTT | CSGGTVRPGELFF
TRBJ1-6 | NA | NA | TRBV9 | TGTGCCAGCAGCGTAGATCCGGGGAGGGGTTCACCCCTCCACTTT | CASSVDPGRGSPLHF